Listed here are 6 T cell receptor beta chains from one sample, sequenced in a study of shared clonotypes between healthy human individuals. The repertoire was sequenced with immunoSEQ multiplex PCR; TCRdb's copy has only in-frame clones and lacks some. The sample has about 340,000 clones, more than 60% seen once. Sequencing was carried out using memory CD4+ T cells sorted from blood. Subset of the sample: CD45RA-negative fraction. These receptors were taken from a young man in good health.

The chain carries TRBV7-4 and TRBJ1-5, with TRBD1 matching 7 bases. V lost 5 bases, J lost 3 bases, and 13 bases stayed unmatched. The CDR3 has 17 amino acids. Germline CDR1 reads SGHVT; CDR2 reads SQSDAQ. CDR3 nucleotides: TGTGCCAGCAGCCTGAATCGACAGGGAATCGCCAATCAGCCCCAGCATTTT. Translating it yields CASSLNRQGIANQPQHF.

The V gene is TRBV10-3, the J gene TRBJ2-3, with 8 nucleotides matching TRBD2. The germline CDR1 and CDR2 sequences are ENHRY and SYGVKD. The CDR3 runs 15 residues. V lost 6 bases, J lost 4 bases, and 9 bases stayed unmatched. For the CDR3, the DNA is TGTGCCATCAGCACCGGGACTAGAGACGCAGATACGCAGTATTTT. Translation gives CAISTGTRDADTQYF.

The rearrangement joins TRBV7-2 to TRBJ1-6; TRBD1 is a possible D gene (5 bases). Germline CDR1 is SGHTA and CDR2 is FQGNSA. Trimming removed 1 base from V and 7 bases from J, with 8 bases in between. CDR3 length: 14 residues. CDR3: CASSLETANSPLHF. The CDR3 nucleotides read TGTGCCAGCAGCTTAGAGACAGCCAATTCACCCCTCCACTTT.

The chain joins TRBV18 to TRBJ2-5; 11 nucleotides align to TRBD1. The CDR3 has 16 amino acids. Germline loops: CDR1 KGHSH, CDR2 LQKENI. V shed 3 bases, J shed 2 bases, and the junction held 5 bases outside the gene matches. The CDR3: CASSPGDRGNQETQYF. CDR3 coding DNA: TGTGCCAGCTCACCGGGGGACAGGGGGAATCAAGAGACCCAGTACTTC.

The genes are TRBV7-9 and TRBJ2-7; the match to TRBD1 covers 8 bases. The V segment lost 5 bases and the J segment 5 bases; nucleotides outside the gene matches: 8. CDR3 length equals 14 residues. Germline V gene data show CDR1 as SEHNR and CDR2 as FQNEAQ (reference sequence). In DNA, the CDR3 is TGTGCCAGCAGCCAAGGACAGGGAGTCCACGAGCAGTACTTC. Translated, it gives CASSQGQGVHEQYF.

For this clone: The likely explanation is a read error, given a far larger clone one base away. The conserved phenylalanine or tryptophan is not found at the CDR3 terminus, so this likely reflects a read error. This rearrangement joins TRBV6-5 to TRBJ1-2; TRBD1 matches 9 bases. Germline CDR1 is MNHEY and CDR2 is SVGAGI. The trim removed 6 bases at V and 2 bases at J, leaving 7 bases unmatched. The CDR3 has 15 residues. The CDR3 sequence: CASRDRGIENYGYTL. In nucleotides, the CDR3 is TGTGCCAGCAGGGACAGGGGAATAGAGAACTATGGCTACACCCTC.